What follows are 29 T cell receptor beta chains derived from one specimen sequenced in a study of T cell changes during pregnancy in multiple sclerosis. Only in-frame clones appear in the TCRdb table, and some are missing; sequencing was by immunoSEQ multiplex PCR. Of 45,000 to 55,000 clones in the sample, about 90% are singletons; the top ten hold under 2%. Sequenced material: peripheral blood, taken in the first trimester of pregnancy. These receptors all come from a female donor with multiple sclerosis, enrolled in a pregnancy study.

The J gene is TRBJ1-1, the V gene TRBV9; no reliable D call. The CDR3 consists of 13 residues. Looked up from germline, CDR1 is SGDLS and CDR2 is YYNGEE. V shed 1 base and J shed 3 bases, with 7 bases lying between them. The CDR3 DNA follows: TGTGCCAGCAGCGTATTACAGTACACTGAAGCTTTCTTT. It codes for CASSVLQYTEAFF.

V gene TRBV7-9 combines with J gene TRBJ1-5; D unresolved. The V end lost 1 base, the J end lost 2 bases, and 9 bases lay between the germline ends. The germline gives CDR1 SEHNR, CDR2 FQNEAQ (reference sequence). The CDR3 runs 15 residues. The CDR3 sequence is CASSLDGFGNQPQHF. The CDR3 bases are TGTGCCAGCAGCTTAGACGGGTTCGGCAATCAGCCCCAGCATTTT. The whole variable domain, filled in from reference TRBV7-9 and TRBJ1-5, reads DTGVSQNPRHKITKRGQNVTFRCDPISEHNRLYWYRQTLGQGPEFLTYFQNEAQLEKSRLLSDRFSAERPKGSFSTLEIQRTEQGDSAMYLCASSLDGFGNQPQHFGDGTRLSIL.

The gene calls are TRBV5-6 and TRBJ1-2; 8 nucleotides align to TRBD1. The CDR3 extends over 13 amino acids. CDR1 and CDR2 (germline): SGHDT, YYEEEE. Trimming at V came to 3 bases and at J to 6 bases, leaving 4 bases not matched to a gene. CDR3 amino acids: CASSSGQVDGYTF. CDR3 coding DNA: TGTGCCAGCAGCTCGGGACAGGTTGATGGCTACACCTTC. The full variable domain, with the rest looked up from reference TRBV5-6 and TRBJ1-2, is DAGVTQSPTHLIKTRGQQVTLRCSPKSGHDTVSWYQQALGQGPQFIFQYYEEEERQRGNFPDRFSGHQFPNYSSELNVNALLLGDSALYLCASSSGQVDGYTFGSGTRLTVV.

V gene TRBV7-2 combines with J gene TRBJ2-1; tentatively, D is TRBD2 (5 bases). Germline V gene data show CDR1 as SGHTA and CDR2 as FQGNSA. Trimming left V 4 bases short and J 9 bases short, with 7 bases between. The CDR3 is 11 residues long. In nucleotides, the CDR3 is TGTGCCAGCAGCTCCCGGGGTGAGCAGTTCTTC. Its protein product is CASSSRGEQFF.

The chain has TRBV11-2 and TRBJ2-3; D is perhaps TRBD2 (6 bases). The CDR3 runs 16 residues. Between the trimmed V and J ends, which lost 6 bases and 1 base, there was a span of 17 bases. Germline CDR1 is SGHAT and CDR2 is FQNNGV. CDR3 protein: CASSTWGDLRTDTQYF. The CDR3 DNA reads as TGTGCCAGCAGTACCTGGGGGGACCTTCGCACAGATACGCAGTATTTT.

V gene TRBV15 combines with J gene TRBJ1-1; D may be TRBD1 (5 bases). CDR3 size: 12 residues. Trimming took off 0 bases at V and 8 bases at J, with 7 bases between the two ends. The V gene's germline CDR1 is LNHNV and CDR2 YYDKDF (reference sequence). The CDR3 sequence is CATSRDGGEAFF. The DNA for the CDR3 is TGTGCCACCAGCAGAGATGGGGGGGAAGCTTTCTTT.

Details on this clone: The sample carries other DNA sequences with the same CDR3. The rearrangement joins TRBV6-1 to TRBJ2-5, with TRBD2 matching over 12 bases. Germline CDR1 reads MNHNS; CDR2 reads SASEGT. V trimming: 2 bases; J trimming: 2 bases; junction bases outside the gene matches: 0. CDR3 size: 15 residues. CDR3 amino acids: CASSELAGGQETQYF. CDR3 bases: TGTGCCAGCAGTGAACTAGCGGGGGGGCAAGAGACCCAGTACTTC.

A single count supports this clone. The J gene is TRBJ1-5, the V gene TRBV4-1; 9 bases match TRBD1. The germline V gene encodes CDR1 MGHRA and CDR2 YSYEKL. This CDR3 is 17 amino acids long. The trim removed 1 base at V and 3 bases at J, leaving 7 bases unmatched. CDR3 protein: CASSQAATGGINQPQHF. As DNA, the CDR3 is TGCGCCAGCAGCCAAGCGGCGACAGGGGGGATCAATCAGCCCCAGCATTTT.

The rearrangement links TRBV5-4 to TRBJ1-2, with TRBD1 matching 7 bases. CDR1 is SGHNT and CDR2 is YYREEE in the germline V gene (reference sequence). Trimming at V came to 2 bases and at J to 6 bases, leaving 7 bases not matched to a gene. The CDR3 covers 14 residues. CDR3 protein: CASSLSRGANGYTF. The CDR3 nucleotides read TGTGCCAGCAGCTTAAGCAGGGGGGCTAATGGCTACACCTTC.

V is TRBV4-1 and J is TRBJ2-3; a weak D match, TRBD1 (6 bases). The CDR3 is 14 residues long. The germline CDR1 and CDR2 sequences are MGHRA and YSYEKL. V was clipped by 6 bases and J by 2 bases, with 12 bases between them. As DNA, the CDR3 is TGCGCCAGCAGTTACAGGGAACCCACAGATACGCAGTATTTT. It translates to CASSYREPTDTQYF.

The genes are TRBV30 and TRBJ1-1, with D unresolved. CDR3 length equals 14 residues. Germline V gene lookup returns CDR1 GTSNPN and CDR2 SVGIG (reference sequence). V lost 4 bases and J 7 bases, leaving 19 bases between the germline ends. The CDR3 protein is CAWTAPGTGIEAFF. In nucleotides, the CDR3 is TGTGCCTGGACGGCCCCCGGTACCGGGATTGAAGCTTTCTTT.

This chain uses TRBV5-4 with TRBJ1-4; a weak D match, TRBD1 (6 bases). The germline V and J ends were trimmed by 3 bases and 1 base, with 10 bases remaining between them. This CDR3 spans 15 amino acids. CDR1 and CDR2 from the germline V gene are SGHNT and YYREEE (reference sequence). The CDR3 DNA sequence: TGTGCCAGCAGCTCCCAACAGGGAACTAATGAAAAACTGTTTTTT. This codes for CASSSQQGTNEKLFF.

V usage is TRBV10-3 and J usage is TRBJ1-1; D is possibly TRBD1 (6 bases). Germline CDR1 is ENHRY and CDR2 is SYGVKD. V dropped 2 bases and J dropped 1 base, with 11 bases sitting between them. The CDR3 extends over 15 amino acids. Here the CDR3 DNA reads TGTGCCATCAGTGAGGGGGGCAGGGCGAACACTGAAGCTTTCTTT. Protein product: CAISEGGRANTEAFF.

The rearrangement joins TRBV9 to TRBJ1-2; tentative D call: TRBD1 (6 bases). V gave up 0 bases and J gave up 5 bases, with 14 bases separating them. CDR1 is SGDLS and CDR2 is YYNGEE in the germline V gene. There are 15 residues in the CDR3. For the CDR3, the DNA is TGTGCCAGCAGCGTAGATGTGGGGGCGGTATATGGCTACACCTTC. It codes for CASSVDVGAVYGYTF.

The chain is built from TRBV6-5 and TRBJ1-1; a weak D match, TRBD1 (5 bases). The CDR3 is made up of 15 amino acids. Germline values: CDR1 MNHEY, CDR2 SVGAGI. Between the trimmed V and J ends, which lost 0 bases and 5 bases, there was a span of 13 bases. The CDR3 protein is CASSYSIGGGTEAFF. The CDR3 DNA reads TGTGCCAGCAGTTACTCGATTGGGGGAGGTACTGAAGCTTTCTTT.

The rearrangement uses TRBV2 and TRBJ2-1; 7 nucleotides match TRBD1. From germline, CDR1 is SNHLY and CDR2 FYNNEI. CDR3 size: 15 residues. With 6 bases clipped from V and 4 bases from J, the junction kept 9 bases outside the gene matches. CDR3 residues: CASRSNRGGYNEQFF. The CDR3 coding sequence is TGTGCCAGCAGGTCAAACAGGGGTGGATACAATGAGCAGTTCTTC.

The chain combines TRBV11-2 with TRBJ2-5; a possible D gene is TRBD2 (7 bases). V gave up 3 bases and J gave up 4 bases, with 9 bases separating them. This CDR3 comprises 13 residues. Per germline, CDR1 SGHAT and CDR2 FQNNGV. The DNA of the CDR3 is TGTGCCAGCAGCTTCGGGGGGCGAGAGACCCAGTACTTC. Its protein is CASSFGGRETQYF. Full variable domain (remainder filled in from reference TRBV11-2 and TRBJ2-5): EAGVAQSPRYKIIEKRQSVAFWCNPISGHATLYWYQQILGQGPKLLIQFQNNGVVDDSQLPKDRFSAERLKGVDSTLKIQPAKLEDSAVYLCASSFGGRETQYFGPGTRLLVL.

This rearrangement joins TRBV15 to TRBJ2-7; D is perhaps TRBD2 (5 bases). The CDR3 is made up of 14 amino acids. The germline V and J ends were trimmed by 6 bases and 0 bases, with 12 bases remaining between them. Per the germline V gene, CDR1 is LNHNV and CDR2 is YYDKDF (reference sequence). Written as DNA, the CDR3 is TGTGCCACCAGTCCTGGACTCCGCTCCTACGAGCAGTACTTC. Translated: CATSPGLRSYEQYF.

The CDR3 loop reads CASSLGGFPSYEQYF. CDR3 bases: TGCGCCAGCAGCTTGGGAGGCTTCCCCTCCTACGAGCAGTACTTC. This rearrangement joins TRBV5-1 to TRBJ2-7; no firm D call. The CDR3 consists of 15 residues. CDR1 is SGHRS and CDR2 is YFSETQ in the germline V gene. The V and J ends lost 0 bases and 0 bases respectively, with 10 bases between them.

The chain combines TRBV29-1 with TRBJ2-2; the match to TRBD1 covers 9 bases. Per the germline V gene, CDR1 is SQVTM and CDR2 is ANQGSEA. V shed 8 bases and J 7 bases; nucleotides not matched to a gene: 8. The CDR3 covers 13 residues. CDR3 bases: TGCAGCTCAACAGGGGGCGCGGACGGGGAGCTGTTTTTT. As protein: CSSTGGADGELFF.

This clone was seen a single time. A junction boundary mismatches the germline segment, possibly from a read error. The rearrangement uses TRBV7-9 and TRBJ2-5, with 7 bases identical to TRBD1. Germline V gene lookup returns CDR1 SEHNR and CDR2 FQNEAQ (reference sequence). The CDR3 runs to 12 residues. The DNA for the CDR3 is TGTGCCAGCAGCTTAAAGAGGGACAGCAAAGACTTC. It codes for CASSLKRDSKDF.

This clone appeared a single time. The V gene is TRBV6-6, the J gene TRBJ2-1; 7 positions agree with TRBD1. V shed 7 bases and J 2 bases; nucleotides not matched to a gene: 8. The length of the CDR3 is 15 residues. Germline CDR1 MNHNY, CDR2 SVGAGI (reference sequence). CDR3 sequence (DNA): TGTGCCAGCATTGGAGACAGGGCGGCCTACAATGAGCAGTTCTTC. Protein: CASIGDRAAYNEQFF.

The CDR3 region has the DNA TGCGCCAGCAGCTTCCAGGGGAACTATGGCTACACCTTC. Translation gives CASSFQGNYGYTF. This chain links TRBV5-1 with TRBJ1-2; a possible D gene is TRBD1 (6 bases). Between the trimmed V and J ends, which lost 2 bases and 2 bases, there was a span of 7 bases. This CDR3 has 13 residues. Germline V gives CDR1 SGHRS, CDR2 YFSETQ.

This clone was seen only once. J is TRBJ1-2 and V is TRBV2, with D unclear. This CDR3 has 13 residues. Per the germline V gene, CDR1 is SNHLY and CDR2 is FYNNEI. Trimming removed 1 base at V and 4 bases at J, with 7 bases between. CDR3 region: CASSEGTVYGYTF. The DNA of the CDR3 is TGTGCCAGCAGTGAAGGTACGGTCTATGGCTACACCTTC.

The rearrangement joins TRBV7-6 to TRBJ1-1; 7 bases map to TRBD1. The germline V gene has CDR1 SGHVS and CDR2 FNYEAQ. CDR3 length: 14 amino acids. V shed 5 bases, J shed 5 bases, and the junction held 8 bases outside the gene matches. As DNA, the CDR3 is TGTGCCAGCAGCCCTACAGGGGCGAGGACTGAAGCTTTCTTT. It codes for CASSPTGARTEAFF.

The rearrangement uses TRBV2 and TRBJ2-1, with TRBD2 matching 14 bases. The germline V gene encodes CDR1 SNHLY and CDR2 FYNNEI. Losses at the gene ends were 6 bases for V and 7 bases for J; bases not matched to a gene: 5. CDR3 length equals 15 residues. The chain's CDR3 is CASSGLAGGSNEQFF. The DNA of the CDR3 is TGTGCCAGCAGCGGACTAGCGGGGGGCTCAAATGAGCAGTTCTTC.

The chain employs TRBV4-2 and TRBJ2-1, with 10 bases matching TRBD2. Germline lookup yields CDR1 LGHNA and CDR2 YNFKEQ. V gave up 0 bases and J gave up 5 bases; unmatched junction bases: 4. The CDR3 has 16 amino acids. The CDR3 DNA reads TGTGCCAGCAGCCAAGATCCTAGCGGGGGCCACAATGAGCAGTTCTTC. Protein: CASSQDPSGGHNEQFF.

In its sample, this clone was seen once. The rearrangement joins TRBV5-4 to TRBJ2-6; no firm D call. From germline, CDR1 is SGHNT and CDR2 YYREEE (reference sequence). V was clipped by 6 bases and J by 0 bases, with 22 bases between them. The CDR3 runs 19 residues. The CDR3 loop reads CASTKKPSRFDSGANVLTF. As DNA, the CDR3 is TGTGCCAGCACCAAAAAACCGTCCAGGTTCGACTCTGGGGCCAACGTCCTGACTTTC.

The chain carries TRBV7-2 and TRBJ1-4, with unresolved D. The germline gives CDR1 SGHTA, CDR2 FQGNSA. V lost 5 bases and J lost 10, with 23 bases in between. CDR3 size: 16 residues. This chain's CDR3 is CASSPLLQRRVGKLFF. Written as DNA, the CDR3 is TGTGCCAGCAGCCCTTTATTACAGAGACGTGTCGGAAAACTGTTTTTT.